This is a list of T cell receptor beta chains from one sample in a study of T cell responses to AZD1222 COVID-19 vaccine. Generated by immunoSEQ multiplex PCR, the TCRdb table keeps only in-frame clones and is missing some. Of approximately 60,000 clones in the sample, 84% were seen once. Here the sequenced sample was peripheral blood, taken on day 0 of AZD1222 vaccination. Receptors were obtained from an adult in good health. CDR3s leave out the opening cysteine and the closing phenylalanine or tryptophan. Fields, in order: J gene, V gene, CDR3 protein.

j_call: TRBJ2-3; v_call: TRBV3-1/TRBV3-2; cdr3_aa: ASSHRQGYTDTQY
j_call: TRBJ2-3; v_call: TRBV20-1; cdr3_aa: SAGPTDTQY
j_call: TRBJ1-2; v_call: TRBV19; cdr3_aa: ASTIGPADRYGYT
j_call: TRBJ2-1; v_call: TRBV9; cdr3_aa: ASTRERDFYNEQF
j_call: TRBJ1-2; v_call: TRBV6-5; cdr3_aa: ASSHWDRAYGYT
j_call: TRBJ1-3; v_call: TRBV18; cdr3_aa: ASSPGISSGNTIY
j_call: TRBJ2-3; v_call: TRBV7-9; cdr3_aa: AADRGGGTDTQY
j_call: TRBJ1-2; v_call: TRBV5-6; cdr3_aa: ASSLAGQPNYGYT
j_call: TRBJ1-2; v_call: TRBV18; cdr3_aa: ASSPEDREDGYT
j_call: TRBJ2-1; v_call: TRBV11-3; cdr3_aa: ASSLGLAGVHEQF
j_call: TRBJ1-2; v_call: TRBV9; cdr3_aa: ASSSRFGGGNHGYT
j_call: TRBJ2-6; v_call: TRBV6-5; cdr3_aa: ASKRSGIDPVLT
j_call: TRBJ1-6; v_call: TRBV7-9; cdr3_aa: ASSLVGSSYNSPLH
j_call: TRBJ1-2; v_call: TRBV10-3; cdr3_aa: AIRELPSFYGYT
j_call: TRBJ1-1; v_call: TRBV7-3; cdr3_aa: ASSSNENTEAF
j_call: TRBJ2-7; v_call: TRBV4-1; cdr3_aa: ASSQDSVGERIEQY
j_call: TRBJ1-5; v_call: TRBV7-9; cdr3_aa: ASGGQANSNQPQH
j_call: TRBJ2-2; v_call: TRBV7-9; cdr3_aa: ASSQWGTVSGELF
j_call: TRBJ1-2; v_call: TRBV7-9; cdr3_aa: ATPEGGPYYGYT